This paragraph covers one T cell receptor beta chain sequence. What it recognizes is unknown. The record originates from a study of read filtering for tumor transcriptome and immune sequencing. Looking at the study overall: By R-ISS, stages I, II and III held approximately 8, 17 and 7 patients. Findings and limits, study-wide: IR-seq and RNA-seq agreed better without single-read clonotypes. The sorted CD138-negative fraction was a mixed bone marrow immune population, not purified T cells. RNA-seq captured clonotypes less deeply and reliably than IR-seq.

The library was built from roughly 400 ng RNA with molecular barcoded adaptors for alpha/delta and beta/gamma chains. TCRdb re-analysed the reads in MiXCR, keeping a single row per CDR3 protein. This repertoire shows about 86,000 distinct CDR3 sequences, around an eighth found once; its top ten account for 14% to 15%. CDR3 length equals 14 residues. Looked up from germline, CDR1 is GTSNPN and CDR2 is SVGIG (reference sequence). The V and J ends lost 2 bases and 9 bases, in that order; junction bases with no gene match: 9. The sequenced sample consisted of a population of CD138-negative cells sorted from bone marrow. This TCR came from a donor aged 40 or older with multiple myeloma. This rearrangement joins TRBV30 to TRBJ2-1; 8 bases map to TRBD1. CDR3 sequence: CAWSSVAGGGEQFF. The CDR3 DNA reads TGTGCCTGGAGTTCTGTCGCAGGGGGCGGTGAGCAGTTCTTC.